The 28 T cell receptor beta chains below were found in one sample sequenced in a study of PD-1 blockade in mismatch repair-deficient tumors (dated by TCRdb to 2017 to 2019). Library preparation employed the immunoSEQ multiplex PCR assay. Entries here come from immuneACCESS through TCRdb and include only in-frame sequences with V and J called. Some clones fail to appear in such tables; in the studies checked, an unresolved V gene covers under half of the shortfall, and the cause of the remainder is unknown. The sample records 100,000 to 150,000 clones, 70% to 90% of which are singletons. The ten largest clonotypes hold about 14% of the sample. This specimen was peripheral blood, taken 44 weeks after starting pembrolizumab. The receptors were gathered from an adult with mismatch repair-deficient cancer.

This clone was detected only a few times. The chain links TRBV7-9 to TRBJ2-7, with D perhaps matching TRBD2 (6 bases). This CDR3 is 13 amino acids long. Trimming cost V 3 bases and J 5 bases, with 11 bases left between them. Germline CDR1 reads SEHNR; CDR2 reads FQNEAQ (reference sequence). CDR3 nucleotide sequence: TGTGCCAGCAGCTTCGGGGGACTCCACGAGCAGTACTTC. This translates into CASSFGGLHEQYF.

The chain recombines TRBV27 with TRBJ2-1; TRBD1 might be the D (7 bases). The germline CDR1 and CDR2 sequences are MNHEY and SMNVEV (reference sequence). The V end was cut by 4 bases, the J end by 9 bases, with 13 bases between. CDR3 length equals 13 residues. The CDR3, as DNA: TGTGCCAGCAGTTCGAACAGGGGAGGTGAGCAGTTCTTC. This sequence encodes CASSSNRGGEQFF.

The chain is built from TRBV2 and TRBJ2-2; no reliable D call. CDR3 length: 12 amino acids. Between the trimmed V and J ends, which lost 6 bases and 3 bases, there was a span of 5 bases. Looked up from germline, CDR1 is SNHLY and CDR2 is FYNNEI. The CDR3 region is CASRGDTGELFF. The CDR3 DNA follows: TGTGCCAGCAGGGGTGACACCGGGGAGCTGTTTTTT.

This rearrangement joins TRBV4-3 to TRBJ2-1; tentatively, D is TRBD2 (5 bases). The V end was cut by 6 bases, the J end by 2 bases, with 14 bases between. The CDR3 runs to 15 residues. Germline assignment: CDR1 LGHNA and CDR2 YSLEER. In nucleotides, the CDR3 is TGCGCCAGCAGTCCCGACTACACCCCCTACAATGAGCAGTTCTTC. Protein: CASSPDYTPYNEQFF.

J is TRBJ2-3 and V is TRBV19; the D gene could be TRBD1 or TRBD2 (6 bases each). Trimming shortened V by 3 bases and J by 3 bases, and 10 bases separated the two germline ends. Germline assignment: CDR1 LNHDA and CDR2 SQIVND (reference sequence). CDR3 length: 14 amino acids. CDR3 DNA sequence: TGTGCCAGTAGTATTCAGGGGAGGACAGATACGCAGTATTTT. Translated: CASSIQGRTDTQYF.

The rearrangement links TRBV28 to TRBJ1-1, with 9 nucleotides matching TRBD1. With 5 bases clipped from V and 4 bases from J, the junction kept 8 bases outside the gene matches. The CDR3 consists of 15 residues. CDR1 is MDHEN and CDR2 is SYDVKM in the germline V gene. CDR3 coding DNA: TGTGCCAGCAGTATGGGACAGGGAGGAATCACTGAAGCTTTCTTT. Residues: CASSMGQGGITEAFF.

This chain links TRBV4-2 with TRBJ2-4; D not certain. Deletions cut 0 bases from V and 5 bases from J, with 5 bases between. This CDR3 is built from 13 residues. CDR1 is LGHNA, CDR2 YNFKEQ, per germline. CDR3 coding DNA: TGTGCCAGCAGCCAAGATAATGAAAACATTCAGTACTTC. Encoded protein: CASSQDNENIQYF.

The DNA for the CDR3 is TGCGCCAGCAGCTTTTTACCGGGCGCAGGGGGCATCTCCTACAATGAGCAGTTCTTC. This codes for CASSFLPGAGGISYNEQFF. The chain joins TRBV5-1 to TRBJ2-1, with 8 positions matching TRBD1. V lost 2 bases, J lost 0 bases, and 13 bases stayed unmatched. Germline values: CDR1 SGHRS, CDR2 YFSETQ. The CDR3 has 19 residues.

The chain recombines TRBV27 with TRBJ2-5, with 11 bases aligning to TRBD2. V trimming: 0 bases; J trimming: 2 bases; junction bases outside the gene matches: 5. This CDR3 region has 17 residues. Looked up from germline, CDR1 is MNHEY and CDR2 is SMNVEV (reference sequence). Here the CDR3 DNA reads TGTGCCAGCAGTTTATCCCTGGGACTAGCGGCTCAAGAGACCCAGTACTTC. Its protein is CASSLSLGLAAQETQYF.

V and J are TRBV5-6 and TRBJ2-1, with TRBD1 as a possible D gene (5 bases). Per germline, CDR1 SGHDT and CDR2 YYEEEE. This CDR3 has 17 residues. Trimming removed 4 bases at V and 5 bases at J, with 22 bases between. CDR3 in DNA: TGTGCCAGCAGCGAATTTGGTGGCAGGGTAATCCACAATGAGCAGTTCTTC. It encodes CASSEFGGRVIHNEQFF.

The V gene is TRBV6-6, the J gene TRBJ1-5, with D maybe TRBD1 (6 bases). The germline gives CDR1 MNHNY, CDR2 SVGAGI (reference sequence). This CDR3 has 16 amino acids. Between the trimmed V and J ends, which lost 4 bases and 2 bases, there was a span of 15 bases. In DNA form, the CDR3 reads TGTGCCAGCAGTTTTACAGGGTCATTGGGCAATCAGCCCCAGCATTTT. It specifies CASSFTGSLGNQPQHF.

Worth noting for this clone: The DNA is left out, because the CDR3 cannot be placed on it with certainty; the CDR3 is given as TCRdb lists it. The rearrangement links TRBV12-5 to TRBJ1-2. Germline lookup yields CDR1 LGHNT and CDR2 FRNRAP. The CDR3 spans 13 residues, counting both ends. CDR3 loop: CASGLVGQGALAF.

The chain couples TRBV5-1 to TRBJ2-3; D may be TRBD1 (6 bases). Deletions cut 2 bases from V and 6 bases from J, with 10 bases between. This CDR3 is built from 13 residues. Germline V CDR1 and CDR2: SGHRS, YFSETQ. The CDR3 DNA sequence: TGCGCCAGCAGCTTTGCAGGGGCCGATACGCAGTATTTT. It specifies CASSFAGADTQYF. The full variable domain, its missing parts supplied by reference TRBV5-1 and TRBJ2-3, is KAGVTQTPRYLIKTRGQQVTLSCSPISGHRSVSWYQQTPGQGLQFLFEYFSETQRNKGNFPGRFSGRQFSNSRSEMNVSTLELGDSALYLCASSFAGADTQYFGPGTRLTVL.

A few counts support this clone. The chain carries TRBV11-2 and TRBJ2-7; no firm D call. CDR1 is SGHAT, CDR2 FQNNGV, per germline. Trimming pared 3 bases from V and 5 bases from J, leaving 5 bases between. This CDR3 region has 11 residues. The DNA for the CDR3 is TGTGCCAGCAGCTTTAAACACGAGCAGTACTTC. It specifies CASSFKHEQYF.

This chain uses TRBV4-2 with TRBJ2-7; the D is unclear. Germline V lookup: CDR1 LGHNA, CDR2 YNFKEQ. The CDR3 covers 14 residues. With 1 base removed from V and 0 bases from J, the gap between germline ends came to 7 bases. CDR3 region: CASSQGSISYEQYF. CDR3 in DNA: TGTGCCAGCAGCCAAGGTTCGATCTCCTACGAGCAGTACTTC.

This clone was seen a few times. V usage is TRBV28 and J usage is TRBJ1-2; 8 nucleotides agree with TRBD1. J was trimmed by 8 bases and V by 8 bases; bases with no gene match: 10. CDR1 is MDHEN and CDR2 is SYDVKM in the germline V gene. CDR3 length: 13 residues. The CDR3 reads CASGQGAIGGYTF. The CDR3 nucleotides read TGTGCCAGCGGGCAGGGGGCAATCGGCGGCTACACCTTC.

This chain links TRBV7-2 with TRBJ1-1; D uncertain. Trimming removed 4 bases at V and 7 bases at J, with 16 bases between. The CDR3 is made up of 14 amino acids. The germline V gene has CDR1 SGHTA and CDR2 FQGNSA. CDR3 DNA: TGTGCCAGCAGCTACGACCCTACTGACGTTGAAGCTTTCTTT. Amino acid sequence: CASSYDPTDVEAFF.

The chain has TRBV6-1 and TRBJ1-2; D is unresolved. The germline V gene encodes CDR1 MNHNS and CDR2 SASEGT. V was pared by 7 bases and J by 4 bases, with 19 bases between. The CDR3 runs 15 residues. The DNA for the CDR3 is TGTGCCAGCAATCAAGGCCAAGGGCAAGTCTATGGCTACACCTTC. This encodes CASNQGQGQVYGYTF.

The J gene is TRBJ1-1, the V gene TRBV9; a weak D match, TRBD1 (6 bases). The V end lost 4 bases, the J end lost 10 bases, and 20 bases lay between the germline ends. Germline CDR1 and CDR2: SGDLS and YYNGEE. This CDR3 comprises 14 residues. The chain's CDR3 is CASSPPATGYVAFF. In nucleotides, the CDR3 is TGTGCCAGCAGCCCCCCCGCAACAGGGTACGTAGCTTTCTTT.

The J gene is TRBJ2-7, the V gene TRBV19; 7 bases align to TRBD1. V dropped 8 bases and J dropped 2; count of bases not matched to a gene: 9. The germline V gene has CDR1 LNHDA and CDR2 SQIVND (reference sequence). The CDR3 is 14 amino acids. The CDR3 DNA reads TGTGCCAGTCACGAGACAGGGAAGGCCTACGAGCAGTACTTC. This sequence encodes CASHETGKAYEQYF.

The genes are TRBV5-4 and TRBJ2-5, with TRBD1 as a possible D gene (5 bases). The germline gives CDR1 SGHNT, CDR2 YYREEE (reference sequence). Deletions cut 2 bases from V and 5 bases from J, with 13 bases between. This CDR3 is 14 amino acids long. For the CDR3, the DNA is TGTGCCAGCAGCTTAACAGGCCCTCTGGAGACCCAGTACTTC. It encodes CASSLTGPLETQYF.

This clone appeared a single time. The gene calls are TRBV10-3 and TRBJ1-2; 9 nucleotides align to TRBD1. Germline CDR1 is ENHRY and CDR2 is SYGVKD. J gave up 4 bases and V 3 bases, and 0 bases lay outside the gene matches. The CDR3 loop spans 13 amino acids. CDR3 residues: CAISEQGAYGYTF. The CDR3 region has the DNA TGTGCCATCAGTGAACAGGGGGCCTATGGCTACACCTTC.

The DNA for the CDR3 is TGCGCCAGCAGTCACCATAGCGGGAAGAGCACAGATACGCAGTATTTT. Translating gives CASSHHSGKSTDTQYF. The chain couples TRBV23-1 to TRBJ2-3; 8 bases match TRBD2. TRBV23-1 is an open reading frame whose function is uncertain. V dropped 3 bases and J dropped 0; count of bases not matched to a gene: 5. CDR3 length: 16 residues.

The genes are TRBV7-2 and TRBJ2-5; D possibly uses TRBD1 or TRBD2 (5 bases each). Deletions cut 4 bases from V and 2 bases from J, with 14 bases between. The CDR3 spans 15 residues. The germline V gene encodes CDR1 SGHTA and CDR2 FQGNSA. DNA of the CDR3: TGTGCCAGCAGCTCCGAGGGGATGGTTCAAGAGACCCAGTACTTC. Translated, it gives CASSSEGMVQETQYF.

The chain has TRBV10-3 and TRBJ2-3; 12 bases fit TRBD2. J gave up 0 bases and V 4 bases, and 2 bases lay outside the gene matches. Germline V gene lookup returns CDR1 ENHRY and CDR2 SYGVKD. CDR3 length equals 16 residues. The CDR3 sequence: CAISGTSGTSTDTQYF. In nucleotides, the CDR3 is TGTGCCATCAGTGGGACTAGCGGGACTAGCACAGATACGCAGTATTTT.

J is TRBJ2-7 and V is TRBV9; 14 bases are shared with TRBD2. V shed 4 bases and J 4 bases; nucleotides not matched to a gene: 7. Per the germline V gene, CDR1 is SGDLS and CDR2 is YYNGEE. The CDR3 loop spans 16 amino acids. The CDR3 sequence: CASSLGLAGGEYEQYF. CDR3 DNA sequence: TGTGCCAGCAGCCTTGGACTAGCGGGAGGAGAGTACGAGCAGTACTTC.

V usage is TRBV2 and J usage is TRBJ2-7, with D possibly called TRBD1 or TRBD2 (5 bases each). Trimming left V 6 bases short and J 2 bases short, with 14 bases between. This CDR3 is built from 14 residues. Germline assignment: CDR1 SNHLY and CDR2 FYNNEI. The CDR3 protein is CASRRDPGPYEQYF. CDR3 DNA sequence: TGTGCCAGCAGGAGGGACCCGGGCCCCTACGAGCAGTACTTC. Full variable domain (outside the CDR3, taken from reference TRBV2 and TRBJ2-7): EPEVTQTPSHQVTQMGQEVILRCVPISNHLYFYWYRQILGQKVEFLVSFYNNEISEKSEIFDDQFSVERPDGSNFTLKIRSTKLEDSAMYFCASRRDPGPYEQYFGPGTRLTVT.

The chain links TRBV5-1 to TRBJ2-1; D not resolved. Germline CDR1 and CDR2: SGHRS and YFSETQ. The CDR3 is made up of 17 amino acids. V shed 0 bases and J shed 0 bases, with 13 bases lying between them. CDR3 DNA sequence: TGCGCCAGCAGCTTGGAACCTACAACGAGCTCCTACAATGAGCAGTTCTTC. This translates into CASSLEPTTSSYNEQFF.